This TCR beta chain appears in the sequencing data of a study of cytomegalovirus exposure and HLA in healthy donors. Germline CDR1 is MNHEY and CDR2 is SMNVEV (reference sequence). This CDR3 is 15 amino acids long. V lost 4 bases to trimming and J lost 2 bases, with 15 bases between them. Concerning this clone: Its cognate antigen is unknown.

Primers for the PCR totalled 60 Vbeta and 13 Jbeta. Study processing details: The authors later counted some 76 million unique TCR beta chains, about 11 million of them shared. Measured with immunoSEQ multiplex PCR; TCRdb has only the in-frame clones, and not every one. For V, J and clone size, that table is used; D and trimming come from the DNA. The data hold some 130,000 clones, with 50% to 65% observed a single time. Study-wide results and limits: A missense variant in DCLRE1C was later tied to TCR beta V- and J-gene trimming.

Sequencing was performed on PBMCs. The J gene is TRBJ2-7, the V gene TRBV27; possibly TRBD1 for D (6 bases). The receptor was isolated from a man between 40 and 49 years old in good health and CMV-seropositive. The CDR3 sequence is CASSSPGQGPYEQYF. DNA for the CDR3: TGTGCCAGCAGTTCCCCTGGCCAGGGGCCCTACGAGCAGTACTTC.